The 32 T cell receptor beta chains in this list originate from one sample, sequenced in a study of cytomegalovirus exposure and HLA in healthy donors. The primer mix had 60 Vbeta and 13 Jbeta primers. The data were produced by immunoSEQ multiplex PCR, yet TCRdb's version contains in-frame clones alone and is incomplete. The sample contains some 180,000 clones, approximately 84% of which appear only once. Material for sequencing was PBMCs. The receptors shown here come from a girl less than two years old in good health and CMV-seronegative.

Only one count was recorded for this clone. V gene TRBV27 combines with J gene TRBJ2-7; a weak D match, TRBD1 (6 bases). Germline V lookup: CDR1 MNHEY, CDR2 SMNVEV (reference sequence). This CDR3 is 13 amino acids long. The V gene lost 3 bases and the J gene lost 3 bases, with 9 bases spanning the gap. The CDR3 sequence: CASSFRDNYEQYF. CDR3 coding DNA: TGTGCCAGCAGTTTTCGGGACAACTACGAGCAGTACTTC.

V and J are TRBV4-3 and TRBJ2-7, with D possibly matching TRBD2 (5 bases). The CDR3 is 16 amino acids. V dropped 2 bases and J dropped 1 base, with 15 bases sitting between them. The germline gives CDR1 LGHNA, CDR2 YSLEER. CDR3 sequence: CASSQTMTNPSYEQYF. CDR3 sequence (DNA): TGCGCCAGCAGCCAAACCATGACTAACCCGTCCTACGAGCAGTACTTC.

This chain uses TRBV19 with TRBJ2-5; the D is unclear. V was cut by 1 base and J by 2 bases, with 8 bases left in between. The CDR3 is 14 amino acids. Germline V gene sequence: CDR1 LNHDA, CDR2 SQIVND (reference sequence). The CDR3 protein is CASSIVARQETQYF. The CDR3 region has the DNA TGTGCCAGTAGTATAGTTGCGCGACAAGAGACCCAGTACTTC.

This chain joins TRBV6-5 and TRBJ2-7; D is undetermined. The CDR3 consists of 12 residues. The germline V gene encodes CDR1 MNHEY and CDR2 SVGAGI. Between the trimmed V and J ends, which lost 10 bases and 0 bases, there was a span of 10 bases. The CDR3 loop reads CATSTASYEQYF. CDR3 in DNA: TGTGCCACTTCTACAGCCTCCTACGAGCAGTACTTC.

CDR3 bases: TGTGCCAGCAGTTGGACTAGGAGGGGGGCCAACGTCCTGACTTTC. It codes for CASSWTRRGANVLTF. The rearrangement links TRBV6-5 to TRBJ2-6; the match to TRBD2 covers 7 bases. Looked up from germline, CDR1 is MNHEY and CDR2 is SVGAGI. Losses at the gene ends were 4 bases for V and 4 bases for J; bases not matched to a gene: 4. The length of the CDR3 is 15 residues.

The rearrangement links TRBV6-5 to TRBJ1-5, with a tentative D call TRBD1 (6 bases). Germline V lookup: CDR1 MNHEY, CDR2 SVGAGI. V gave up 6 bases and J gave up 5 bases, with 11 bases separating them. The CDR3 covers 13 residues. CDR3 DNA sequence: TGTGCCAGCAGGCTGGACAGCTATCAGCCCCAGCATTTT. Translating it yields CASRLDSYQPQHF.

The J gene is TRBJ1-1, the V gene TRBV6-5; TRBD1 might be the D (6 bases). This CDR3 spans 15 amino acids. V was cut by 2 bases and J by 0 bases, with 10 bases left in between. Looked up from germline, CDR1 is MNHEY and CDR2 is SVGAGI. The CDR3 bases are TGTGCCAGCAGTTACGACTGGACAGTGAACACTGAAGCTTTCTTT. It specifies CASSYDWTVNTEAFF.

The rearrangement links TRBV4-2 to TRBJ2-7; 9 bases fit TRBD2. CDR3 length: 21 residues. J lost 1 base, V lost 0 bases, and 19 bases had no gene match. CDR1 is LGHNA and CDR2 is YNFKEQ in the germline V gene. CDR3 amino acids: CASSQDWNSGSRVRSSYEQYF. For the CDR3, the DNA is TGTGCCAGCAGCCAAGATTGGAATAGCGGGAGTCGGGTTAGGAGTTCCTACGAGCAGTACTTC.

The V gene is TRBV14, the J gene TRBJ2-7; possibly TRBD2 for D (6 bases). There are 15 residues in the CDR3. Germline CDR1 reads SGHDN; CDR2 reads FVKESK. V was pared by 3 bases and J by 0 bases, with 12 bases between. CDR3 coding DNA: TGTGCCAGCAGCCAGACGGGACTCCCCTCCTACGAGCAGTACTTC. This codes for CASSQTGLPSYEQYF.

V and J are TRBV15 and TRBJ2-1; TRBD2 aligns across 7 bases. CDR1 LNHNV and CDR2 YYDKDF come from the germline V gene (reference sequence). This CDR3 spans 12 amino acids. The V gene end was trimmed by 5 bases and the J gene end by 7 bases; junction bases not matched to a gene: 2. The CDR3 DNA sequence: TGTGCCACCAGCCCGCGGGGGAATGAGCAGTTCTTC. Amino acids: CATSPRGNEQFF.

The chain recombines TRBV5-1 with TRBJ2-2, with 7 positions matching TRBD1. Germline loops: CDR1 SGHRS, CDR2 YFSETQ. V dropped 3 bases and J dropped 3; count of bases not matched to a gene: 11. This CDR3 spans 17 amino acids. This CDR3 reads CASSSTPGQLDTGELFF. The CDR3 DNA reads TGCGCCAGCAGCTCGACACCGGGACAGCTAGACACCGGGGAGCTGTTTTTT.

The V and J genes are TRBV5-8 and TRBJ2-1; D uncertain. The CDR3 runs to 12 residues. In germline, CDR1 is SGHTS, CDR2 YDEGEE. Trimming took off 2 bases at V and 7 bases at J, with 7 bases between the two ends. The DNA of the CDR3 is TGTGCCAGCAGCTTCCACGGGAATGAGCAGTTCTTC. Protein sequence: CASSFHGNEQFF.

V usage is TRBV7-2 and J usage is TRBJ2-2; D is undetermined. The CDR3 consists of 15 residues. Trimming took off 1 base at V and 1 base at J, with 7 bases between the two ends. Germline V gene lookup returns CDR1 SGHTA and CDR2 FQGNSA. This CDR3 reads CASSLELMNTGELFF. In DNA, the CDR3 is TGTGCCAGCAGCTTAGAGCTGATGAACACCGGGGAGCTGTTTTTT.

CDR3: CAKGTGVTYEQYF. The CDR3 bases are TGTGCCAAGGGGACAGGCGTAACCTACGAGCAGTACTTC. V and J are TRBV2 and TRBJ2-7; 8 nucleotides align to TRBD1. CDR1 is SNHLY, CDR2 FYNNEI, per germline. With 10 bases clipped from V and 2 bases from J, the junction kept 7 bases outside the gene matches. The CDR3 spans 13 residues. Using reference TRBV2 and TRBJ2-7 for the parts outside the CDR3, the full variable domain is EPEVTQTPSHQVTQMGQEVILRCVPISNHLYFYWYRQILGQKVEFLVSFYNNEISEKSEIFDDQFSVERPDGSNFTLKIRSTKLEDSAMYFCAKGTGVTYEQYFGPGTRLTVT.

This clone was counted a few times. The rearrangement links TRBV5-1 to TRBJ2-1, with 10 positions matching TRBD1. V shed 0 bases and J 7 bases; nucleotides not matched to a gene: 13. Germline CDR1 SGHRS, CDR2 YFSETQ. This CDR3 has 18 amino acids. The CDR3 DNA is TGCGCCAGCAGCTTGGTCGAGGCGGGGACAGGGGATAGGAATGAGCAGTTCTTC. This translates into CASSLVEAGTGDRNEQFF. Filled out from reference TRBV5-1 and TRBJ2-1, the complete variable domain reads KAGVTQTPRYLIKTRGQQVTLSCSPISGHRSVSWYQQTPGQGLQFLFEYFSETQRNKGNFPGRFSGRQFSNSRSEMNVSTLELGDSALYLCASSLVEAGTGDRNEQFFGPGTRLTVL.

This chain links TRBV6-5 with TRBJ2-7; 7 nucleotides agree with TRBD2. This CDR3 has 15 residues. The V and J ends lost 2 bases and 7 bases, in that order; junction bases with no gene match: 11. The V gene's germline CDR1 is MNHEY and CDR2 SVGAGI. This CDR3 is CASSYGGGGSNEQYF. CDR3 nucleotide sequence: TGTGCCAGCAGTTACGGCGGGGGTGGCAGCAATGAGCAGTACTTC.

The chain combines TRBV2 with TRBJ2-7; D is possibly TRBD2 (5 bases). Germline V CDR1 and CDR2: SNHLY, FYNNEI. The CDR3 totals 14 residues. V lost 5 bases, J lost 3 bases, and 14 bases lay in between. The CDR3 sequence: CASSQGLEYYEQYF. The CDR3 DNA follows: TGTGCCAGCAGTCAAGGACTGGAATACTACGAGCAGTACTTC.

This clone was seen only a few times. CDR3 protein: CASSQNRETQYF. DNA for the CDR3: TGCGCCAGCAGCCAAAACAGGGAGACCCAGTACTTC. The gene calls are TRBV4-1 and TRBJ2-5, with D tentatively TRBD1 (5 bases). CDR1 is MGHRA and CDR2 is YSYEKL in the germline V gene. This CDR3 spans 12 amino acids. V lost 2 bases, J lost 5 bases, and 6 bases lay in between.

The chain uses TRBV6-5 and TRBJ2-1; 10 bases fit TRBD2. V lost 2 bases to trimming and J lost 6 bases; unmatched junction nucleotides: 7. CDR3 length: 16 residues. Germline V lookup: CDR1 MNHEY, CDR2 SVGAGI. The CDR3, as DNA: TGTGCCAGCAGTTACCCAAGCGGGAGGGCACGCAATGAGCAGTTCTTC. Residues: CASSYPSGRARNEQFF.

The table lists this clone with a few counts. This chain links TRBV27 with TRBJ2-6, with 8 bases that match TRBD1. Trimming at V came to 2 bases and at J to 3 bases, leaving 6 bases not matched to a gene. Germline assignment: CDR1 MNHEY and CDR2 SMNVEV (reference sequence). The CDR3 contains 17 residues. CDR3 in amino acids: CASSLLAGGVGANVLTF. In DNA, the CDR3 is TGTGCCAGCAGTTTACTTGCAGGGGGCGTTGGGGCCAACGTCCTGACTTTC.

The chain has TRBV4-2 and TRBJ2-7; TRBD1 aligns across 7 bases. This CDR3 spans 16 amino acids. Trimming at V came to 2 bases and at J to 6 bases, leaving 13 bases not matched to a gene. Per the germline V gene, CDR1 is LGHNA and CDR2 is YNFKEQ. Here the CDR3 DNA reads TGTGCCAGCAGCCAAACTTTTAGGGGGCCTTCTTCCGAGCAGTACTTC. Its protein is CASSQTFRGPSSEQYF.

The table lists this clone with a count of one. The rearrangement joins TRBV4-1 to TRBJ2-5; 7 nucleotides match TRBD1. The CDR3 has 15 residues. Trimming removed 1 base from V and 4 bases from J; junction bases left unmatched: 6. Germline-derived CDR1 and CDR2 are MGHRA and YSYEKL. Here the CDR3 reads CASSQVRDSRETQYF. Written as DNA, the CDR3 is TGCGCCAGCAGCCAAGTAAGGGACAGTCGAGAGACCCAGTACTTC.

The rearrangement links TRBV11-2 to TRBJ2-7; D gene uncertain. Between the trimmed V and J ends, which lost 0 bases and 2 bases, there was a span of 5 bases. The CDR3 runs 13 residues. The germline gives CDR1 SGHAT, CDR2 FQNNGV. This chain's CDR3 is CASSLEATYEQYF. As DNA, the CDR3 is TGTGCCAGCAGCTTAGAGGCCACCTACGAGCAGTACTTC.

The CDR3 nucleotides read TGTGCCTGGAGTGTACCCACAGGAAGAACTGAAGCTTTCTTT. Translation gives CAWSVPTGRTEAFF. This rearrangement joins TRBV30 to TRBJ1-1; D possibly corresponds to TRBD1 (5 bases). V lost 0 bases and J lost 5, with 13 bases in between. This CDR3 has 14 amino acids. The germline gives CDR1 GTSNPN, CDR2 SVGIG (reference sequence).

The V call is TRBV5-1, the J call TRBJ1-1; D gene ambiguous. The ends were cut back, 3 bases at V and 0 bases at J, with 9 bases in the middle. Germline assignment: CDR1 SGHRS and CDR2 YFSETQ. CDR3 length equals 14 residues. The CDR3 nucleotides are TGCGCCAGCAGCTCGGGTACTATGAACACTGAAGCTTTCTTT. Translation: CASSSGTMNTEAFF.

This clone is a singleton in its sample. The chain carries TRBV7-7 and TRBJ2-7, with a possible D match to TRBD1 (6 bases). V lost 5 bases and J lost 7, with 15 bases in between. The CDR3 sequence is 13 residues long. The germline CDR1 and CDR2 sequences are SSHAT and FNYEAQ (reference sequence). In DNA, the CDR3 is TGTGCCAGCAGCCCTGGACAGCTACGTGAGCAGTACTTC. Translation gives CASSPGQLREQYF.

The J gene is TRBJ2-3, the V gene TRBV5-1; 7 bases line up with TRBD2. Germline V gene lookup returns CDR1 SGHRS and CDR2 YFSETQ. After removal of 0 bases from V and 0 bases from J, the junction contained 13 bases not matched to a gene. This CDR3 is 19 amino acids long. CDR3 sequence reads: CASSLVASGLSASTDTQYF. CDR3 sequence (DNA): TGCGCCAGCAGCTTGGTGGCTAGCGGTCTCTCGGCTAGCACAGATACGCAGTATTTT.

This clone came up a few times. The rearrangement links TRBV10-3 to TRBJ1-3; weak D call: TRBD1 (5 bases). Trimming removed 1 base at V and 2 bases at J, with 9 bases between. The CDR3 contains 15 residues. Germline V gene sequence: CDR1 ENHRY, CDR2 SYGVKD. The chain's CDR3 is CAISEFGGTGNTIYF. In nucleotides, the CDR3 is TGTGCCATCAGTGAGTTCGGGGGGACTGGAAACACCATATATTTT.

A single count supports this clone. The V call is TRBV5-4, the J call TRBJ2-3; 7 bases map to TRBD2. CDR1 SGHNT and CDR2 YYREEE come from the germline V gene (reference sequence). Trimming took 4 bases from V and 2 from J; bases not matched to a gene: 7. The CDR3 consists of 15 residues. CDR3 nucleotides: TGTGCCAGCAGCCCCGGCAGCGGGGACACAGATACGCAGTATTTT. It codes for CASSPGSGDTDTQYF.

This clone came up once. The CDR3 is CASSPMGQGMGEQYF. CDR3 sequence (DNA): TGCGCCAGCAGCCCGATGGGACAGGGAATGGGCGAGCAGTACTTC. The rearrangement joins TRBV4-1 to TRBJ2-7; TRBD1 aligns across 9 bases. The J segment lost 6 bases and the V segment lost 4 bases, leaving 10 bases of the junction unmatched. The CDR3 has 15 amino acids. In germline, CDR1 is MGHRA, CDR2 YSYEKL.

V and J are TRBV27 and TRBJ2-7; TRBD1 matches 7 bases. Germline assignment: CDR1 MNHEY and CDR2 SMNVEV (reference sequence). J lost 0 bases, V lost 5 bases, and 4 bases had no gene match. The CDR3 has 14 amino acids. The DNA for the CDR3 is TGTGCCAGCAGTCAGGACAGGAGCTCCTACGAGCAGTACTTC. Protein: CASSQDRSSYEQYF.

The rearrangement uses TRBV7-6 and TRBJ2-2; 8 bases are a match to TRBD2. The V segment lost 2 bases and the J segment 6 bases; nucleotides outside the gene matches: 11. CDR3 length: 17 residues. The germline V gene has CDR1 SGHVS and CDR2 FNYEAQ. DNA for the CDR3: TGTGCCAGCAGCTTAATCAGCCCCCGGGAGGGGGCCGGGGAGCTGTTTTTT. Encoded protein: CASSLISPREGAGELFF.